Each of the 27 T cell receptor beta chains below was sequenced from the same sample in a study of OX40 agonist ivuxolimab in advanced cancers. The method was immunoSEQ multiplex PCR; TCRdb's version includes in-frame clones alone and lacks a portion of them. This table holds about 79,000 clones, approximately 85% found once. Sequencing was performed on CD4+ or CD8+ T cells sorted from blood, taken in a trial of the OX40 agonist ivuxolimab. The receptors come from an adult with an advanced solid tumor such as melanoma, head and neck, liver or kidney cancer.

The rearrangement uses TRBV5-5 and TRBJ1-4; 7 positions match TRBD1. The V segment lost 3 bases and the J segment 0 bases; nucleotides outside the gene matches: 8. CDR1 is SGHKS, CDR2 YYEKEE, per germline (reference sequence). The CDR3 is 17 residues long. The CDR3 reads CASSYGEGATTNEKLFF. In nucleotides, the CDR3 is TGTGCCAGCAGCTACGGGGAGGGGGCTACAACTAATGAAAAACTGTTTTTT.

In the case of this clone: One base away lies a much larger clone, so this may be a sequencing read error. The sample carries other DNA sequences with the same CDR3. This chain uses TRBV7-9 with TRBJ2-2; weak D call: TRBD1 (5 bases). Germline assignment: CDR1 SEHNR and CDR2 FQNEAQ (reference sequence). This CDR3 is 16 amino acids long. The CDR3 coding sequence is TGCGCCAGCAGCTTTTGGAGCAGGGCGGACACCGGGGAGCTGTTTTTT. Its translation is CASSFWSRADTGELFF.

The chain has TRBV7-8 and TRBJ2-3; D remains ambiguous. The germline V and J ends were trimmed by 1 base and 6 bases, with 8 bases remaining between them. Germline assignment: CDR1 SGHVS and CDR2 FQNEAQ. This CDR3 region has 13 residues. The CDR3 bases are TGTGCCAGCAGCTTAGGTTCCTCGGATACGCAGTATTTT. It codes for CASSLGSSDTQYF.

V and J are TRBV6-5 and TRBJ2-7, with D maybe TRBD2 (7 bases). Deletions cut 7 bases from V and 6 bases from J, with 16 bases between. Germline CDR1 is MNHEY and CDR2 is SVGAGI. The length of the CDR3 is 13 residues. The CDR3 bases are TGTGCCAGCAAGGGGGGGGCGCGGGCCGAGCAGTACTTC. Its protein is CASKGGARAEQYF.

This chain connects TRBV5-1 to TRBJ2-3, with D uncertain. Deletions cut 0 bases from V and 0 bases from J, with 5 bases between. Germline-derived CDR1 and CDR2 are SGHRS and YFSETQ. The CDR3 runs to 14 residues. The CDR3 nucleotides are TGCGCCAGCAGCTTGGGGCTAAGCACAGATACGCAGTATTTT. Translation gives CASSLGLSTDTQYF.

The gene calls are TRBV28 and TRBJ2-7, with TRBD1 matching over 9 bases. CDR1 is MDHEN and CDR2 is SYDVKM in the germline V gene. The CDR3 loop spans 14 amino acids. V trimming: 7 bases; J trimming: 2 bases; junction bases outside the gene matches: 6. In DNA form, the CDR3 reads TGTGCCAGCAAGTCCGGGACAGGGACCTACGAGCAGTACTTC. This codes for CASKSGTGTYEQYF.

The J gene is TRBJ1-5, the V gene TRBV5-1; perhaps TRBD1 as D (6 bases). The V and J ends lost 7 bases and 4 bases respectively, with 15 bases between them. The CDR3 spans 14 residues. CDR1 and CDR2 (germline): SGHRS, YFSETQ. CDR3 DNA sequence: TGCGCCAGCTTGCCTGGGGGGGCTAATCAGCCCCAGCATTTT. It codes for CASLPGGANQPQHF.

This chain links TRBV6-4 with TRBJ2-2; D not resolved. Per the germline V gene, CDR1 is MRHNA and CDR2 is SNTAGT. The ends were cut back, 3 bases at V and 1 base at J, with 12 bases in the middle. This CDR3 region has 16 residues. CDR3 in amino acids: CASSDGHRKNTGELFF. CDR3 coding DNA: TGTGCCAGCAGTGATGGGCACCGTAAGAACACCGGGGAGCTGTTTTTT.

The V call is TRBV6-5, the J call TRBJ1-1; a possible D gene is TRBD1 (6 bases). The germline V gene encodes CDR1 MNHEY and CDR2 SVGAGI. The germline V and J ends were trimmed by 7 bases and 4 bases, with 16 bases remaining between them. The CDR3 consists of 14 residues. The CDR3 nucleotides are TGTGCCAGCAAAGGGGGTGGGGTAACCACTGAAGCTTTCTTT. Amino acid sequence: CASKGGGVTTEAFF.

The chain has TRBV5-1 and TRBJ2-3; weak D call: TRBD2 (7 bases). Deletions cut 0 bases from V and 0 bases from J, with 11 bases between. Germline CDR1 and CDR2: SGHRS and YFSETQ. This CDR3 is built from 16 residues. The CDR3 sequence: CASSLVGRGSTDTQYF. CDR3 nucleotide sequence: TGCGCCAGCAGCTTGGTGGGGAGGGGGAGCACAGATACGCAGTATTTT.

The chain links TRBV14 to TRBJ2-7; D is undetermined. The V gene lost 4 bases and the J gene lost 7 bases, with 14 bases spanning the gap. In germline, CDR1 is SGHDN, CDR2 FVKESK. CDR3 length: 13 amino acids. CDR3 bases: TGTGCCAGCAGCCCCTTCTCCAAAGCGGAGCAGTACTTC. Translation gives CASSPFSKAEQYF.

The chain is built from TRBV7-9 and TRBJ2-3, with D unclear. The CDR3 contains 13 residues. V gave up 5 bases and J gave up 2 bases, with 8 bases separating them. Germline CDR1 reads SEHNR; CDR2 reads FQNEAQ (reference sequence). The DNA for the CDR3 is TGTGCCAGCAGCCTGGAATTCACAGATACGCAGTATTTT. Its protein is CASSLEFTDTQYF.

The V call is TRBV27, the J call TRBJ2-3; the D is unclear. The CDR3 length is 12 residues. CDR1 and CDR2 (germline): MNHEY, SMNVEV (reference sequence). V shed 4 bases and J shed 6 bases, with 8 bases lying between them. The CDR3 coding sequence is TGTGCCAGCAGTTCAACGGTGGATACGCAGTATTTT. This codes for CASSSTVDTQYF.

The chain combines TRBV6-5 with TRBJ2-5; D gene ambiguous. The CDR3 covers 13 residues. Germline lookup yields CDR1 MNHEY and CDR2 SVGAGI. Trimming removed 6 bases at V and 9 bases at J, with 17 bases between. CDR3 DNA sequence: TGTGCCAGCAGACAAACAAGGCACCTTGCCCAGTACTTC. Protein product: CASRQTRHLAQYF.

In its sample, this clone was seen a few times. J is TRBJ1-3 and V is TRBV18, with 10 bases that match TRBD1. Germline-derived CDR1 and CDR2 are KGHSH and LQKENI. V trimming: 3 bases; J trimming: 2 bases; junction bases outside the gene matches: 1. The CDR3 length is 15 residues. CDR3 protein: CASSPGTGAGNTIYF. CDR3 nucleotides: TGTGCCAGCTCACCCGGGACAGGGGCTGGAAACACCATATATTTT.

V and J are TRBV7-3 and TRBJ2-5; D possibly corresponds to TRBD1 (6 bases). The V gene's germline CDR1 is SGHTA and CDR2 FQGTGA. The CDR3 is 15 amino acids. V lost 5 bases, J lost 0 bases, and 13 bases lay in between. The CDR3 sequence: CASSESTGYQETQYF. DNA for the CDR3: TGTGCCAGCAGCGAAAGTACAGGGTACCAAGAGACCCAGTACTTC. The full variable domain, in which reference TRBV7-3 and TRBJ2-5 provide the parts outside the CDR3, is GAGVSQTPSNKVTEKGKYVELRCDPISGHTALYWYRQSLGQGPEFLIYFQGTGAADDSGLPNDRFFAVRPEGSVSTLKIQRTERGDSAVYLCASSESTGYQETQYFGPGTRLLVL.

This chain connects TRBV5-1 to TRBJ2-7; D gene unclear. The CDR3 runs to 16 residues. Germline assignment: CDR1 SGHRS and CDR2 YFSETQ. V lost 3 bases and J lost 1, with 17 bases in between. The CDR3, as DNA: TGCGCCAGCAGCTCTGGCCGGGCACCGAATTCCTACGAGCAGTACTTC. Protein sequence: CASSSGRAPNSYEQYF.

The rearrangement uses TRBV4-3 and TRBJ1-2; D is uncertain. V gave up 1 base and J gave up 0 bases, with 9 bases separating them. The CDR3 totals 15 residues. Germline values: CDR1 LGHNA, CDR2 YSLEER. CDR3 in amino acids: CASSQGRGSNYGYTF. The DNA for the CDR3 is TGCGCCAGCAGCCAAGGCCGAGGATCTAACTATGGCTACACCTTC.

The rearrangement uses TRBV28 and TRBJ2-7; 11 bases match TRBD2. The V gene's germline CDR1 is MDHEN and CDR2 SYDVKM. V was pared by 3 bases and J by 3 bases, with 7 bases of the junction left unmatched. The CDR3 length is 16 residues. CDR3 bases: TGTGCCAGCAGTTTGATAGCGGGAGGGTTCCTCTACGAGCAGTACTTC. Its protein product is CASSLIAGGFLYEQYF.

This chain joins TRBV28 and TRBJ1-2; the match to TRBD1 covers 9 bases. Germline V CDR1 and CDR2: MDHEN, SYDVKM. The CDR3 is 15 amino acids. The J segment lost 3 bases and the V segment lost 3 bases, leaving 5 bases of the junction unmatched. CDR3 in amino acids: CASSLTGGRYYGYTF. The CDR3 DNA sequence: TGTGCCAGCAGTTTGACAGGGGGAAGGTACTATGGCTACACCTTC.

The V gene is TRBV30, the J gene TRBJ2-1; no reliable D call. V lost 6 bases and J 0 bases, leaving 18 bases between the germline ends. The germline CDR1 and CDR2 sequences are GTSNPN and SVGIG (reference sequence). The CDR3 is made up of 16 amino acids. The CDR3 bases are TGTGCCTGCTCTACGGCGGTAGTAAGCTCCTACAATGAGCAGTTCTTC. Translated, it gives CACSTAVVSSYNEQFF.

The gene calls are TRBV16 and TRBJ1-3; 7 bases align to TRBD1. CDR3 size: 13 residues. V was clipped by 4 bases and J by 16 bases; unmatched bases: 13. Per the germline V gene, CDR1 is KGHSY and CDR2 is FQNENV. The CDR3 DNA follows: TGTGCCAGCAGCCCACATTCCGGGACAGCCCTTTATTTT. The encoded protein is CASSPHSGTALYF.

The chain carries TRBV4-1 and TRBJ2-1; 9 bases are shared with TRBD2. V shed 2 bases and J 3 bases; nucleotides not matched to a gene: 8. Germline CDR1 reads MGHRA; CDR2 reads YSYEKL. The CDR3 consists of 17 residues. The CDR3 is CASSQTPRGRVYNEQFF. CDR3 coding DNA: TGCGCCAGCAGCCAAACCCCTCGCGGGAGGGTCTACAATGAGCAGTTCTTC.

This rearrangement joins TRBV11-1 to TRBJ1-1, with 7 bases lining up with TRBD1. Germline V gene data show CDR1 as SGHAT and CDR2 as FQDESV (reference sequence). Trimming at V came to 5 bases and at J to 1 base, leaving 10 bases not matched to a gene. The CDR3 has 16 amino acids. Here the CDR3 DNA reads TGTGCCAGCAGCCCCCGGGACAGAGTCTGGAACACTGAAGCTTTCTTT. Protein product: CASSPRDRVWNTEAFF.

The chain couples TRBV7-3 to TRBJ1-5; D remains unclear. This CDR3 comprises 13 residues. The germline V gene encodes CDR1 SGHTA and CDR2 FQGTGA. The V and J ends lost 2 bases and 0 bases respectively, with 2 bases between them. CDR3 sequence reads: CASSLDSNQPQHF. Here the CDR3 DNA reads TGTGCCAGCAGCTTAGATAGCAATCAGCCCCAGCATTTT.

V and J are TRBV30 and TRBJ1-4; D possibly corresponds to TRBD1 (5 bases). This CDR3 contains 14 residues. Per germline, CDR1 GTSNPN and CDR2 SVGIG (reference sequence). The ends were cut back, 2 bases at V and 5 bases at J, with 12 bases in the middle. CDR3 in DNA: TGTGCCTGGAGTCGGGACCGGGGAAATGAAAAACTGTTTTTT. Translated: CAWSRDRGNEKLFF. Drawing the rest from reference TRBV30 and TRBJ1-4, the complete variable domain is SQTIHQWPATLVQPVGSPLSLECTVEGTSNPNLYWYRQAAGRGLQLLFYSVGIGQISSEVPQNLSASRPQDRQFILSSKKLLLSDSGFYLCAWSRDRGNEKLFFGSGTQLSVL.

V is TRBV2 and J is TRBJ2-5, with TRBD2 as a possible D gene (5 bases). CDR3 size: 13 residues. The germline V and J ends were trimmed by 1 base and 6 bases, with 9 bases remaining between them. Germline assignment: CDR1 SNHLY and CDR2 FYNNEI. The CDR3 DNA is TGTGCCAGCAGTGAAGACGGGGTGCAGACCCAGTACTTC. It is translated as CASSEDGVQTQYF.